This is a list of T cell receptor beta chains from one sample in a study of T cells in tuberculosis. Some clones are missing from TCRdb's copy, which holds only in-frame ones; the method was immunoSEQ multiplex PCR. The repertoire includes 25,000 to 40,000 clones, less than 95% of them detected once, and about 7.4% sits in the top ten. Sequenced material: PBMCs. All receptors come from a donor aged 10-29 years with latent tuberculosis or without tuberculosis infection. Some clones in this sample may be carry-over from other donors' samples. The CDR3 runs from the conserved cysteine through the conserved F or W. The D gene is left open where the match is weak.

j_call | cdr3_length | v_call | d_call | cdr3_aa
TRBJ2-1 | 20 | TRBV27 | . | CASSKLGRGDPRSSYNEQFF
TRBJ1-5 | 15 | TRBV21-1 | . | CASRLAGTLSQPQHF
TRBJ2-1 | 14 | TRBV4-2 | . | CASNQGGGGAEQFF
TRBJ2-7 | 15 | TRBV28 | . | CASSSTDKVVYEQYF
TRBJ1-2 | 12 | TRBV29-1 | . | CSVGAANYGYTF
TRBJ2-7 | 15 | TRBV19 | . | CASSVGAAGAYEQYF
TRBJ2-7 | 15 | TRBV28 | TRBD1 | CASRPDDRGSYEQYF
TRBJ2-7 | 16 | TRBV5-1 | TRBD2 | CASSIGLAESSYEQYF
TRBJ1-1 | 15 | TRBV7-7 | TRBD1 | CASSLSTGSNTEAFF
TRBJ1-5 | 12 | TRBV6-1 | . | CASSVPLGPQHF
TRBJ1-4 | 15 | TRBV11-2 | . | CASSPPTGWREKLFF
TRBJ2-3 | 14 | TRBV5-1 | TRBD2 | CASSLERGADTQYF
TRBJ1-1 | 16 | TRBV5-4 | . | CASSPPAQTRNTEAFF
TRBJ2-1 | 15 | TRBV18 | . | CASSLQGVGYNEQFF
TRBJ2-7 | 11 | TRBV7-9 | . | CASSLTNEQYF
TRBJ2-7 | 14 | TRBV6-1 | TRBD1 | CASTTGTVSYEQYF